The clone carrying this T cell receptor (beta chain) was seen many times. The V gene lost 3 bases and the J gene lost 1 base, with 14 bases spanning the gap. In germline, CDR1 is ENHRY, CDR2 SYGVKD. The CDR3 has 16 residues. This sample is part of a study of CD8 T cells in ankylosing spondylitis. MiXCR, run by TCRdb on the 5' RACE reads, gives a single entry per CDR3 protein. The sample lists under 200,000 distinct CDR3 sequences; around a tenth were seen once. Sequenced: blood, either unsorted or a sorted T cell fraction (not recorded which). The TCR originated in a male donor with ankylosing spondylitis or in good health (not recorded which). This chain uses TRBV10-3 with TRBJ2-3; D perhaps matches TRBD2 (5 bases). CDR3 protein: CAISELGRKRTDTQYF. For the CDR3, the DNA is TGTGCCATCAGTGAACTAGGCCGGAAGCGCACAGATACGCAGTATTTT.